This entry lists 30 T cell receptor beta chains sequenced from one sample in a study of early T cells in non-severe SARS-CoV-2 infection. In TCRdb, the 5' RACE reads were re-called with MiXCR into one record per CDR3 protein. The table shows under 85,000 distinct CDR3 sequences, with around 5% occurring only once. The source material was whole blood, sampled at baseline. All receptors derive from an adult who was a healthcare worker with PCR-confirmed SARS-CoV-2 infection or an uninfected control (not recorded which).

This clonotype was observed many times. This chain uses TRBV30 with TRBJ2-2, with D perhaps matching TRBD1 (6 bases). V dropped 8 bases and J dropped 0 bases, with 19 bases sitting between them. Germline assignment: CDR1 GTSNPN and CDR2 SVGIG (reference sequence). This CDR3 region has 16 residues. The CDR3 region has the DNA TGTGCCCAGGGGCTAGAGGGGAGAGCGAACACCGGGGAGCTGTTTTTT. It codes for CAQGLEGRANTGELFF.

This clonotype was observed a few times. The J gene is TRBJ2-7, the V gene TRBV6-2 or TRBV6-3; weak D call: TRBD1 (6 bases). Germline CDR1 MNHEY, CDR2 SVGEGT. V was pared by 5 bases and J by 4 bases, with 15 bases between. The CDR3 contains 14 residues. CDR3 sequence: CASSEGDRSYEQYF. The CDR3 DNA reads as TGTGCCAGCAGTGAGGGGGATCGCTCTTACGAGCAGTACTTC.

This clonotype was counted at least ten times. The CDR3 here is CASSRLAVNTEAFF. CDR3 DNA: TGTGCCAGCAGCCGGTTGGCGGTGAACACTGAAGCTTTCTTT. V is TRBV5-6 and J is TRBJ1-1, with D unresolved. The CDR3 length is 14 residues. Germline CDR1 and CDR2: SGHDT and YYEEEE. V was cut by 4 bases and J by 0 bases, with 10 bases left in between.

The CDR3 region is CSVGEYTGQYF. The DNA of the CDR3 is TGCAGCGTTGGGGAGTATACGGGGCAGTACTTC. V usage is TRBV29-1 and J usage is TRBJ2-7; weak D call: TRBD2 (5 bases). Between the trimmed V and J ends, which lost 4 bases and 9 bases, there was a span of 13 bases. This CDR3 contains 11 residues. In germline, CDR1 is SQVTM, CDR2 ANQGSEA.

V gene TRBV29-1 combines with J gene TRBJ1-2, with 9 bases lining up with TRBD1. V shed 6 bases and J 6 bases; nucleotides not matched to a gene: 8. Per the germline V gene, CDR1 is SQVTM and CDR2 is ANQGSEA. The CDR3 is 13 residues long. The DNA for the CDR3 is TGCAGCGTGCCCTCCGGGACAGGGAATGGCTACACCTTC. Protein product: CSVPSGTGNGYTF.

The table lists this clonotype with many counts. V and J are TRBV7-9 and TRBJ2-2; no reliable D call. V was shortened by 9 bases and J by 4 bases, with 15 bases between the two germline ends. Per germline, CDR1 SEHNR and CDR2 FQNEAQ (reference sequence). This CDR3 has 14 residues. CDR3 DNA sequence: TGTGCCAGTCAAGAGGTGGTGGCCACCGGGGAGCTGTTTTTT. As protein: CASQEVVATGELFF. The whole variable domain, filled in from reference TRBV7-9 and TRBJ2-2, reads DTGVSQNPRHKITKRGQNVTFRCDPISEHNRLYWYRQTLGQGPEFLTYFQNEAQLEKSRLLSDRFSAERPKGSFSTLEIQRTEQGDSAMYLCASQEVVATGELFFGEGSRLTVL.

This clonotype was counted at least ten times. The rearrangement joins TRBV5-8 to TRBJ2-2; TRBD2 matches 14 bases. The germline V gene encodes CDR1 SGHTS and CDR2 YDEGEE. V gave up 2 bases and J gave up 4 bases; unmatched junction bases: 7. The CDR3 runs 18 residues. CDR3 bases: TGTGCCAGCAGCTTCGACGGACTAGCGGGAGGTATCACCGGGGAGCTGTTTTTT. The encoded protein is CASSFDGLAGGITGELFF.

This chain uses TRBV29-1 with TRBJ2-7; 9 bases align to TRBD2. Germline-derived CDR1 and CDR2 are SQVTM and ANQGSEA. The CDR3 loop spans 14 amino acids. J lost 4 bases, V lost 4 bases, and 8 bases had no gene match. DNA of the CDR3: TGCAGCGTTGGACTAGCGGACACCGGATACGAGCAGTACTTC. This translates into CSVGLADTGYEQYF.

This clonotype was picked up many times. CDR3 residues: CASSQGADLIYNEQFF. The CDR3 DNA is TGTGCCAGCAGCCAAGGGGCGGACTTAATCTACAATGAGCAGTTCTTC. This sequence joins TRBV3-1 and TRBJ2-1, with D possibly matching TRBD2 (5 bases). Germline CDR1 reads LGHDT; CDR2 reads YNNKEL (reference sequence). Trimming stripped 1 base from V and 3 bases from J, with 13 bases between. CDR3 size: 16 residues.

This clonotype was seen repeatedly, ten times or more. The rearrangement links TRBV12-3 or TRBV12-4 to TRBJ1-1; D remains unclear. V was pared by 3 bases and J by 1 base, with 6 bases between. The CDR3 has 13 residues. DNA for the CDR3: TGTGCCAGCAGTTTTCGGGAGAACACTGAAGCTTTCTTT. It codes for CASSFRENTEAFF.

This clonotype was found many times. V usage is TRBV25-1 and J usage is TRBJ1-2, with D maybe TRBD1 (5 bases). The CDR3 is 13 residues long. In germline, CDR1 is MGHDK, CDR2 SYGVNS. Trimming pared 10 bases from V and 3 bases from J, leaving 15 bases between. CDR3 bases: TGTGCCACCCAGGACGGGGCCCACTATGGCTACACCTTC. Its protein is CATQDGAHYGYTF.

This clonotype occurred many times. J is TRBJ2-1 and V is TRBV27, with TRBD1 identical over 7 bases. This CDR3 has 14 residues. In germline, CDR1 is MNHEY, CDR2 SMNVEV (reference sequence). The junction had 6 bases not matched to a gene; V was cut back by 6 bases and J by 4 bases. The CDR3 DNA sequence: TGTGCCAGCAGAGACTCGGGACAGTACAATGAGCAGTTCTTC. It codes for CASRDSGQYNEQFF.

This clonotype was seen only a few times. This rearrangement joins TRBV30 to TRBJ2-7; a possible D gene is TRBD1 (6 bases). V shed 2 bases and J shed 2 bases, with 7 bases lying between them. This CDR3 spans 12 amino acids. Per the germline V gene, CDR1 is GTSNPN and CDR2 is SVGIG (reference sequence). The CDR3 is CAWSKGAYEQYF. Written as DNA, the CDR3 is TGTGCCTGGAGTAAGGGGGCCTACGAGCAGTACTTC.

Ten or more counts support this clonotype. This sequence joins TRBV28 and TRBJ1-2, with unresolved D. V was shortened by 8 bases and J by 4 bases, with 5 bases between the two germline ends. This CDR3 spans 10 amino acids. Germline CDR1 reads MDHEN; CDR2 reads SYDVKM. The CDR3 sequence: CASGFYGYTF. In DNA form, the CDR3 reads TGTGCCAGCGGGTTCTATGGCTACACCTTC.

This clonotype was counted only a few times. The chain is built from TRBV20-1 and TRBJ2-7, with 8 bases matching TRBD2. The V and J ends lost 1 base and 3 bases, in that order; junction bases with no gene match: 14. Germline V gene lookup returns CDR1 DFQATT and CDR2 SNEGSKA (reference sequence). This CDR3 spans 17 amino acids. The CDR3 reads CSARVGLGLAGSYEQYF. The CDR3 DNA reads as TGCAGTGCTAGAGTAGGCCTGGGGCTAGCGGGCAGCTACGAGCAGTACTTC.

The chain is built from TRBV20-1 and TRBJ1-2; the D gene is possibly TRBD1 (5 bases). CDR1 is DFQATT and CDR2 is SNEGSKA in the germline V gene (reference sequence). The CDR3 sequence is 13 residues long. V shed 1 base and J shed 4 bases, with 10 bases lying between them. CDR3 sequence: CSARGGTLYGYTF. The CDR3 nucleotides are TGCAGTGCTAGAGGCGGGACCCTCTATGGCTACACCTTC.

This sequence joins TRBV20-1 and TRBJ2-5, with D tentatively TRBD2 (6 bases). Germline V gene lookup returns CDR1 DFQATT and CDR2 SNEGSKA (reference sequence). CDR3 length equals 15 residues. Trimming removed 2 bases from V and 2 bases from J, with 15 bases in between. This chain's CDR3 is CSARMAGPKQETQYF. The CDR3 DNA reads as TGCAGTGCTAGAATGGCGGGACCGAAACAAGAGACCCAGTACTTC.

Of note for this clonotype: One base away lies a much larger clone, so this may be a sequencing read error. The gene calls are TRBV28 and TRBJ1-4; D may be TRBD1 (6 bases). The CDR3 loop spans 17 amino acids. V lost 3 bases, J lost 2 bases, and 16 bases lay in between. CDR1 MDHEN and CDR2 SYDVKM come from the germline V gene. The CDR3 spells CASSFPTGGSTNEKLFF. CDR3 DNA: TGTGCCAGCAGTTTTCCGACAGGAGGTTCGACTAATGAAAAACTGTTTTTT.

This clonotype was seen ten or more times. The chain couples TRBV6-6 to TRBJ2-7, with D perhaps matching TRBD1 (6 bases). Trimming left V 5 bases short and J 6 bases short, with 11 bases between. The CDR3 has 12 amino acids. Germline CDR1 and CDR2: MNHNY and SVGAGI (reference sequence). The CDR3 bases are TGTGCCAGCAGTCCAGGGGAACGCGAGCAGTACTTC. Protein: CASSPGEREQYF.

Ten or more counts support this clonotype. The chain employs TRBV5-5 and TRBJ2-6; D may be TRBD2 (6 bases). Germline V gene data show CDR1 as SGHKS and CDR2 as YYEKEE (reference sequence). The germline V and J ends were trimmed by 4 bases and 0 bases, with 17 bases remaining between them. The CDR3 is 18 amino acids. In DNA, the CDR3 is TGTGCCAGCAGCCCCCGGGAGCCCGCTAGCTCTGGGGCCAACGTCCTGACTTTC. Protein sequence: CASSPREPASSGANVLTF. Using reference TRBV5-5 and TRBJ2-6 for the parts outside the CDR3, the full variable domain is DAGVTQSPTHLIKTRGQQVTLRCSPISGHKSVSWYQQVLGQGPQFIFQYYEKEERGRGNFPDRFSARQFPNYSSELNVNALLLGDSALYLCASSPREPASSGANVLTFGAGSRLTVL.

This clonotype was seen many times. Because the CDR3's place on the DNA is in doubt, the DNA is left out and the CDR3 is given as listed by TCRdb. The CDR3 sequence is CISVSEASRTGELFF. The chain has TRBV7-5 and TRBJ2-2. TRBV7-5 is an annotated pseudogene. The CDR3 is 15 residues long, counting both termini.

Many counts were recorded for this clonotype. This chain connects TRBV27 to TRBJ1-4; D is unresolved. Looked up from germline, CDR1 is MNHEY and CDR2 is SMNVEV (reference sequence). The CDR3 has 15 residues. Trimming shortened V by 8 bases and J by 5 bases, and 18 bases separated the two germline ends. The CDR3: CASRARAVVNEKLFF. Written as DNA, the CDR3 is TGTGCCAGCCGAGCCCGGGCGGTTGTGAATGAAAAACTGTTTTTT.

The chain couples TRBV2 to TRBJ2-7, with D possibly TRBD1 on 5 matching bases. The CDR3 loop spans 13 amino acids. Germline-derived CDR1 and CDR2 are SNHLY and FYNNEI. Trimming stripped 6 bases from V and 5 bases from J, with 14 bases between. The CDR3 loop is CASRSQGFNEQYF. CDR3 nucleotide sequence: TGTGCCAGCAGGAGTCAGGGTTTCAACGAGCAGTACTTC. Supplemented by reference TRBV2 and TRBJ2-7, the full variable domain reads EPEVTQTPSHQVTQMGQEVILRCVPISNHLYFYWYRQILGQKVEFLVSFYNNEISEKSEIFDDQFSVERPDGSNFTLKIRSTKLEDSAMYFCASRSQGFNEQYFGPGTRLTVT.

This clonotype turned up a few times. The rearrangement uses TRBV10-3 and TRBJ1-2; 10 bases match TRBD1. V was clipped by 5 bases and J by 8 bases; unmatched bases: 8. The CDR3 runs 14 residues. The germline gives CDR1 ENHRY, CDR2 SYGVKD. The CDR3 DNA is TGTGCCATCAGTTCGGTGGGGACAGGGGAAGGCTACACCTTC. As protein: CAISSVGTGEGYTF.

The sample holds a few counts of this clonotype. V usage is TRBV4-1 and J usage is TRBJ1-1, with D maybe TRBD1 (6 bases). This CDR3 spans 13 amino acids. Trimming stripped 0 bases from V and 9 bases from J, with 11 bases between. The germline V gene has CDR1 MGHRA and CDR2 YSYEKL. The CDR3 DNA reads as TGCGCCAGCAGCCAAGATAACGGACAGCAAGCTTTCTTT. This gives the protein CASSQDNGQQAFF.

The V gene is TRBV6-1, the J gene TRBJ2-1; D is uncertain. The CDR3 sequence is 11 residues long. Germline CDR1 reads MNHNS; CDR2 reads SASEGT. The V gene lost 4 bases and the J gene lost 10 bases, with 8 bases spanning the gap. The CDR3 DNA reads as TGTGCCAGCAGTGGTCTAAGGGAGCAGTTCTTC. Its protein product is CASSGLREQFF.

V and J are TRBV30 and TRBJ1-2; D is unclear. V dropped 2 bases and J dropped 6 bases, with 13 bases sitting between them. Germline V gene lookup returns CDR1 GTSNPN and CDR2 SVGIG (reference sequence). The CDR3 consists of 13 residues. The CDR3 nucleotides read TGTGCCTGGAGTCGGGCCCCTACTCATGGCTACACCTTC. This encodes CAWSRAPTHGYTF.

This clonotype was seen ten or more times. Mismatch with germline at one junction end may stem from a read error. CDR3 DNA: TGTGCCAGCAGCTTGGGCCTGAACACTGAAGCTTTCTTT. Its protein product is CASSLGLNTEAFF. The chain is built from TRBV5-1 and TRBJ1-1, with D hard to call. CDR1 and CDR2 (germline): SGHRS, YFSETQ. The CDR3 covers 13 residues.

Many counts were recorded for this clonotype. This chain links TRBV6-5 with TRBJ2-3, with 13 bases aligning to TRBD2. In germline, CDR1 is MNHEY, CDR2 SVGAGI. This CDR3 comprises 15 residues. Trimming took 6 bases from V and 7 from J; bases not matched to a gene: 7. CDR3 amino acids: CASRPLAGGPNTQYF. CDR3 DNA: TGTGCCAGCAGGCCACTAGCGGGAGGGCCGAATACGCAGTATTTT.

J is TRBJ2-7 and V is TRBV6-5; 14 nucleotides agree with TRBD2. The length of the CDR3 is 18 residues. J gave up 2 bases and V 5 bases, and 11 bases lay outside the gene matches. Germline CDR1 and CDR2: MNHEY and SVGAGI. This CDR3 is CASSRSGTSGRRTYEQYF. In nucleotides, the CDR3 is TGTGCCAGCAGTCGAAGCGGGACTAGCGGGAGACGCACCTACGAGCAGTACTTC.